Listed here is a single T cell receptor (beta chain). This sample was included in a study of blood T cell repertoires in COVID-19. Study in general: PBMCs, B-cell-depleted T cells, or T cells provided the cDNA or gDNA that made up the material.

Those who participated ranged in age from 18 to 89 years and resided in about 24 US areas. Clinical history reported by participants formed the basis on which cohorts were assigned. Looked up from germline, CDR1 is LGHDT and CDR2 is YNNKEL (reference sequence). V lost 4 bases and J 7 bases, leaving 10 bases between the germline ends. The CDR3 covers 13 residues. Libraries were prepared by immunoSEQ multiplex PCR; TCRdb keeps only in-frame clonotypes and omits some of them. The table has approximately 200,000 clones, 80% to 90% seen once; the top ten hold about a tenth. The sequence was obtained from a man aged 18 to 29 with acute COVID-19. The chain carries TRBV3-1 (or the pseudogene TRBV3-2) and TRBJ1-4; unclear D gene. The source material was PBMCs or T cells enriched from blood (not recorded which). The CDR3, as DNA: TGTGCCAGCAGCCCCCCAGGAACTGAAAAACTGTTTTTT. Protein: CASSPPGTEKLFF.